This T cell receptor (beta chain) was obtained from a study of blood T cell repertoires in COVID-19. Background on the study: There were acute and convalescent COVID-19 samples, and they came from the United States, Italy and Spain. PBMCs, B-cell-depleted T cells, or T cells were the source of the cDNA or gDNA that made up the material.

As handled by the study authors: How many nucleated cells were present was estimated from reference gene primer amplification. Profiling relied on immunoSEQ multiplex PCR, and the TCRdb table lists in-frame clones only, not all of them. V, J and clone size derive from that table, while D and trimming were established from the DNA sequence. The sample shows tens of thousands of clones, roughly 86% of them seen only once. V lost 4 bases and J lost 2, with 6 bases in between. The CDR3 runs 12 residues. CDR1 and CDR2 from the germline V gene are SQVTM and ANQGSEA. The chain has TRBV29-1 and TRBJ1-5; D is undetermined. This TCR derives from a woman older than 75 in a cohort sampled during active or convalescent COVID-19. Sequencing was carried out using peripheral blood. The CDR3 protein is CSVVEGNQPQHF. CDR3 nucleotide sequence: TGCAGCGTTGTCGAGGGCAATCAGCCCCAGCATTTT.